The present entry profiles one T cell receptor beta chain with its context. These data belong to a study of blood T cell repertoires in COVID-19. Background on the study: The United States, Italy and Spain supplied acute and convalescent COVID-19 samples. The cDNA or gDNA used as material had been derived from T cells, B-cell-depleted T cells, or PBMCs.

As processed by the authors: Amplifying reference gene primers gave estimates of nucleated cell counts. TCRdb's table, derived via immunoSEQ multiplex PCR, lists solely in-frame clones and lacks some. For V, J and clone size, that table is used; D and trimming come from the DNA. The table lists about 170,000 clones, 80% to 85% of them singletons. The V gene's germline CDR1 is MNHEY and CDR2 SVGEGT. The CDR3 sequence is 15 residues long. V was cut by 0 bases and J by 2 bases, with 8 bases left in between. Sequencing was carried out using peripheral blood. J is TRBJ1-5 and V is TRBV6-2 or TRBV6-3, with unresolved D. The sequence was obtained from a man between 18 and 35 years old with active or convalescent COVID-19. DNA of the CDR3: TGTGCCAGCAGTTACTCGCGGGGAGGCAATCAGCCCCAGCATTTT. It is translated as CASSYSRGGNQPQHF.